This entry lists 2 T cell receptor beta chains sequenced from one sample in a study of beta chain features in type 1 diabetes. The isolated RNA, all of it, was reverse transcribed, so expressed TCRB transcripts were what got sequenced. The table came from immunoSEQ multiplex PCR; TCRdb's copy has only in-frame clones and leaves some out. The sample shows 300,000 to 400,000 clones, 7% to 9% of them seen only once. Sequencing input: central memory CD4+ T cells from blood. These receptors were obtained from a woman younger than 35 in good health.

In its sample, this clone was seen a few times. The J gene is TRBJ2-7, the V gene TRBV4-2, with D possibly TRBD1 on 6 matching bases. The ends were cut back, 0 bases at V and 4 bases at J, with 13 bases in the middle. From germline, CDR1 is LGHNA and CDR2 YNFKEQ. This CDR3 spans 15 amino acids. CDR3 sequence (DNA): TGTGCCAGCAGCCAAGAATGGTCCCAGGGGTACGAGCAGTACTTC. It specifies CASSQEWSQGYEQYF.

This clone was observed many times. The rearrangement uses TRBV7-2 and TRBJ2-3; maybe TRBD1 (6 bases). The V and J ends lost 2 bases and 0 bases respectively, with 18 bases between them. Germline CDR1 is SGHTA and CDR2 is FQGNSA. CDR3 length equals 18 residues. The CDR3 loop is CASSLLPGAGLSTDTQYF. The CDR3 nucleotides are TGTGCCAGCAGCTTATTACCAGGGGCCGGCCTTAGCACAGATACGCAGTATTTT.